This T cell receptor (beta chain) was observed in a study of regulatory T cells in long-lasting Graves disease. Arm-PCR with iRepertoire HTBI primers amplified the CDR3 regions for these TCR beta libraries. In the study's own analysis: From all samples, identification returned over 13 TRBJ and 60 to 80 TRBV segments. MiXCR, run by TCRdb on the multiplex PCR reads, gives a single entry per CDR3 protein. These V and J calls are TCRdb output, not the study's own analysis. The data hold a few hundred thousand distinct CDR3 sequences, with 13% to 15% observed a single time. Findings of the study overall: Those with persistent Graves' had less TCR diversity than newly diagnosed patients.

Germline lookup yields CDR1 LGHNA and CDR2 YNFKEQ. V lost 6 bases and J 0 bases, leaving 18 bases between the germline ends. This CDR3 is 16 amino acids long. A word on this clonotype: As yet, its antigen is unknown.

Time point described: newly diagnosed GD, antithyroid drugs for less than 3 months. RNA isolated from PBMCs was used to make the TCR library. Separately, the same data were catalogued under a study of T cells in Graves' hyperthyroidism and ophthalmopathy. That publication notes: In making diagnoses, clinical symptoms, serum thyroxine and TRAb, thyroid ultrasound and orbital computed tomography were all used.

The V call is TRBV4-2, the J call TRBJ2-7, with D hard to call. Sequences were derived from peripheral blood mononuclear cells (PBMCs), sampled at new diagnosis, from a patient treated with antithyroid drugs. The sequence was obtained from a woman in her forties or fifties with Graves disease. The CDR3 reads CASSPMADGSSYEQYF. The CDR3, as DNA: TGTGCCAGCAGTCCGATGGCGGACGGAAGCTCCTACGAGCAGTACTTC.